Below, one T cell receptor beta chain is given with its context. Its matching antigen is unknown. This CDR3 comprises 16 residues. Germline CDR1 and CDR2: GTSNPN and SVGIG (reference sequence). The V and J ends lost 6 bases and 0 bases, in that order; junction bases with no gene match: 7. This entry belongs to a study of T cell clones after liver transplantation. Across the study: Third-party-reactive TCRbeta sequences from pre-transplant mixed lymphocyte reactions served as antigen-independent comparators. Three of the eight recipients were HCV-positive; the rest had non-autoimmune, non-viral transplant indications. Blood was drawn pre-transplant, before withdrawal, and after full or failed withdrawal. The study, taken as a whole, reports: A larger donor-reactive than third-party decline suggested partial antigen-specific deletion.

The data were produced by immunoSEQ multiplex PCR, yet TCRdb's version contains in-frame clones alone and is incomplete. Among tens of thousands of clones listed, roughly 85% were seen once. The origin of this receptor is a human patient who received a liver transplant. The T cells may partly be graft donor cells. The material sequenced was CD4+ T cells from blood, taken 46 months after liver transplant. The rearrangement links TRBV30 to TRBJ2-7; 14 bases agree with TRBD2. The DNA for the CDR3 is TGTGCCTGTTCCGGACTAGCGGGAGGCCTCTCCTACGAGCAGTACTTC. Protein sequence: CACSGLAGGLSYEQYF.